This T cell receptor (beta chain) was recorded in a study of blood T cells in healthy people across ages. This clonotype turned up a few times. The V gene end was trimmed by 4 bases and the J gene end by 9 bases; junction bases not matched to a gene: 6. This CDR3 has 12 amino acids. CDR1 and CDR2 (germline): SNHLY, FYNNEI. It was with a sample-barcoded 5' primer and a J-beta primer mix that a second PCR of roughly 7 to 12 cycles was run. MiXCR, applied by TCRdb to the 5' RACE reads, yields one record per CDR3 protein. This sample has about 800,000 distinct CDR3 sequences, with approximately 25% found just once. The same data also contributed to another study, on T cells of mothers and their children. In that study: Donation was provided by three healthy Caucasian mothers along with their six children. When mothers and children were related, their normalized repertoire overlap, which was always slightly higher, did not differ significantly from that of unrelated pairs.

The chain has TRBV2 and TRBJ2-7; 7 bases are shared with TRBD1. Material: blood. This sequence was found in a boy aged 5-17 years in good health. The CDR3 DNA reads TGTGCCAGCAGTGCGACAGGGTTTCCGCAGTACTTC. Translation gives CASSATGFPQYF.